These 31 T cell receptor beta chains share one sample of origin, sequenced in a study of shared clonotypes between healthy human individuals. Only in-frame clones appear in the TCRdb table, and some are missing; sequencing was by immunoSEQ multiplex PCR. Altogether more than 550,000 clones are present, about 91% being singletons, with the ten largest covering 24%. Naive-designated CD8 cells lacked CD45RO, were positively enriched for CCR7, and omitted terminally differentiated effector memory CD45RA+ cells. The sequencing input was naive CD8+ T cells sorted from blood. These receptors originate from a man younger than 45 in good health.

The chain recombines TRBV7-6 with TRBJ1-2; D call uncertain. CDR3 size: 14 residues. V was shortened by 1 base and J by 5 bases, with 11 bases between the two germline ends. Germline CDR1 and CDR2: SGHVS and FNYEAQ. CDR3 loop: CASSLEGGFYGYTF. For the CDR3, the DNA is TGTGCCAGCAGCTTAGAGGGTGGTTTTTATGGCTACACCTTC.

CDR3 nucleotides: TGCGCCAGCAGCCAAGGCCCGGAGGGCCTCAGAAATGAGCAGTTCTTC. Translating it yields CASSQGPEGLRNEQFF. The chain links TRBV4-3 to TRBJ2-1; D perhaps matches TRBD2 (6 bases). The CDR3 is 16 amino acids. Germline V lookup: CDR1 LGHNA, CDR2 YSLEER. V lost 1 base to trimming and J lost 7 bases, with 17 bases between them.

The chain recombines TRBV6-1 with TRBJ2-1, with TRBD1 as a possible D gene (5 bases). This CDR3 spans 12 amino acids. CDR1 is MNHNS and CDR2 is SASEGT in the germline V gene. Trimming left V 9 bases short and J 6 bases short, with 12 bases between. The CDR3 sequence is CARRTTGNEQFF. The CDR3, as DNA: TGTGCCAGAAGGACAACCGGCAATGAGCAGTTCTTC.

CDR3 sequence (DNA): TGTGCCAGCAGCTTAGTAGTCAATCAGCCCCAGCATTTT. Its translation is CASSLVVNQPQHF. The V gene is TRBV11-3, the J gene TRBJ1-5; D not certain. Germline CDR1 is SGHNT and CDR2 is YENEEA. The germline V and J ends were trimmed by 1 base and 3 bases, with 4 bases remaining between them. CDR3 size: 13 residues.

CDR3 nucleotides: TGTGCCAGCACCTTGGAGGGGATAAGGAACACTGAAGCTTTCTTT. It is translated as CASTLEGIRNTEAFF. J is TRBJ1-1 and V is TRBV28, with D possibly TRBD1 on 5 matching bases. CDR1 and CDR2 (germline): MDHEN, SYDVKM. This CDR3 comprises 15 residues. V gave up 7 bases and J gave up 1 base, with 16 bases separating them. Full variable domain (outside the CDR3, taken from reference TRBV28 and TRBJ1-1): DVKVTQSSRYLVKRTGEKVFLECVQDMDHENMFWYRQDPGLGLRLIYFSYDVKMKEKGDIPEGYSVSREKKERFSLILESASTNQTSMYLCASTLEGIRNTEAFFGQGTRLTVV.

V is TRBV27 and J is TRBJ1-2, with TRBD1 as a possible D gene (6 bases). Germline CDR1 reads MNHEY; CDR2 reads SMNVEV (reference sequence). Trimming removed 4 bases at V and 4 bases at J, with 31 bases between. The CDR3 runs 20 residues. The CDR3: CASSYPRGGGNRPLPYGYTF. DNA for the CDR3: TGTGCCAGCAGTTACCCACGAGGAGGGGGTAATAGGCCTCTCCCCTATGGCTACACCTTC.

The chain combines TRBV25-1 with TRBJ2-3; 7 bases map to TRBD1. Per germline, CDR1 MGHDK and CDR2 SYGVNS. Germline trimming cut 9 bases from V and 5 bases from J; bases unmatched to any gene: 11. The CDR3 is 14 residues long. The CDR3 DNA reads TGTGCCAGTAGAGGGGGCTTTGCTGGAGATACGCAGTATTTT. Protein product: CASRGGFAGDTQYF.

The CDR3 DNA reads TGTGCCAGCAGCTTAGAAGGCGGGGATCCGAGCTACACCTTC. Its protein is CASSLEGGDPSYTF. The chain carries TRBV11-2 and TRBJ1-2; D not certain. V lost 0 bases, J lost 9 bases, and 14 bases lay in between. CDR1 and CDR2 (germline): SGHAT, FQNNGV. The CDR3 has 14 amino acids.

The chain links TRBV29-1 to TRBJ2-7; a possible D gene is TRBD2 (5 bases). Trimming removed 5 bases from V and 3 bases from J, with 14 bases in between. CDR3 length: 13 amino acids. Looked up from germline, CDR1 is SQVTM and CDR2 is ANQGSEA. In nucleotides, the CDR3 is TGCAGCGTTCTATGGGGAGCGCTCTACGAGCAGTACTTC. Protein sequence: CSVLWGALYEQYF.

J is TRBJ1-6 and V is TRBV28; possible D gene TRBD1, 6 bases. Trimming left V 5 bases short and J 5 bases short, with 10 bases between. Germline V gene sequence: CDR1 MDHEN, CDR2 SYDVKM. The CDR3 consists of 14 residues. The CDR3 region is CASSRRGDNSPLHF. In DNA, the CDR3 is TGTGCCAGCAGTCGTAGGGGGGATAATTCACCCCTCCACTTT.

The CDR3 DNA reads as TGTGCCAGCAGCAAGACTAGTATCCACGAGCAGTACTTC. Translating it yields CASSKTSIHEQYF. This chain links TRBV6-5 with TRBJ2-7; TRBD2 is a possible D gene (6 bases). Trimming took off 6 bases at V and 5 bases at J, with 14 bases between the two ends. Germline CDR1 is MNHEY and CDR2 is SVGAGI. The CDR3 consists of 13 residues.

This chain connects TRBV5-4 to TRBJ2-1; D may be TRBD1 (5 bases). The V gene lost 1 base and the J gene lost 0 bases, with 11 bases spanning the gap. The CDR3 is 16 residues long. The V gene's germline CDR1 is SGHNT and CDR2 YYREEE (reference sequence). CDR3 in DNA: TGTGCCAGCAGCTTGCCAGGGTCGTCCTCCTACAATGAGCAGTTCTTC. Encoded protein: CASSLPGSSSYNEQFF. The full variable domain, in which reference TRBV5-4 and TRBJ2-1 provide the parts outside the CDR3, is ETGVTQSPTHLIKTRGQQVTLRCSSQSGHNTVSWYQQALGQGPQFIFQYYREEENGRGNFPPRFSGLQFPNYSSELNVNALELDDSALYLCASSLPGSSSYNEQFFGPGTRLTVL.

The V and J genes are TRBV27 and TRBJ2-7; tentative D call: TRBD2 (5 bases). V was shortened by 2 bases and J by 3 bases, with 20 bases between the two germline ends. CDR1 and CDR2 from the germline V gene are MNHEY and SMNVEV (reference sequence). This CDR3 comprises 17 residues. CDR3 coding DNA: TGTGCCAGCAGTTTAGCCCTAGACTACCCACCCCTCTACGAGCAGTACTTC. It encodes CASSLALDYPPLYEQYF.

This chain uses TRBV4-1 with TRBJ2-7; 9 bases align to TRBD2. Germline V gives CDR1 MGHRA, CDR2 YSYEKL. J gave up 4 bases and V 1 base, and 8 bases lay outside the gene matches. This CDR3 has 16 residues. CDR3 amino acids: CASSQVAPLAGYEQYF. The CDR3 region has the DNA TGCGCCAGCAGCCAAGTAGCCCCCCTAGCGGGATACGAGCAGTACTTC.

The rearrangement uses TRBV7-6 and TRBJ2-7, with D perhaps matching TRBD2 (6 bases). This CDR3 has 15 residues. Deletions cut 1 base from V and 3 bases from J, with 13 bases between. CDR1 is SGHVS and CDR2 is FNYEAQ in the germline V gene. As DNA, the CDR3 is TGTGCCAGCAGCTTAGAGGGTAGCGGTAACTACGAGCAGTACTTC. Protein sequence: CASSLEGSGNYEQYF.

The J gene is TRBJ2-1, the V gene TRBV7-2; D may match TRBD1 or TRBD2 (6 bases each). The V end was cut by 1 base, the J end by 2 bases, with 18 bases between. Germline V gene sequence: CDR1 SGHTA, CDR2 FQGNSA. CDR3 size: 18 residues. In nucleotides, the CDR3 is TGTGCCAGCAGCTTAGTGCGGTTGGGGGGCTTGGCCTACAATGAGCAGTTCTTC. Translated, it gives CASSLVRLGGLAYNEQFF.

The rearrangement links TRBV7-3 to TRBJ2-5; D uncertain. The CDR3 consists of 13 residues. Trimming took 3 bases from V and 5 from J, leaving 10 bases between them. Germline CDR1 and CDR2: SGHTA and FQGTGA. CDR3 protein: CASSFGRRETQYF. The DNA for the CDR3 is TGTGCCAGCAGCTTCGGGCGGCGGGAGACCCAGTACTTC.

The chain joins TRBV27 to TRBJ2-1; TRBD2 matches 8 bases. The V gene end was trimmed by 0 bases and the J gene end by 7 bases; junction bases not matched to a gene: 5. The length of the CDR3 is 15 residues. CDR1 and CDR2 (germline): MNHEY, SMNVEV (reference sequence). This chain's CDR3 is CASSLSAGGRNEQFF. DNA of the CDR3: TGTGCCAGCAGTTTATCGGCGGGGGGCCGTAATGAGCAGTTCTTC.

The chain joins TRBV7-2 to TRBJ2-3; TRBD2 aligns across 7 bases. J lost 4 bases, V lost 5 bases, and 9 bases had no gene match. The CDR3 is 15 amino acids. Germline V gene lookup returns CDR1 SGHTA and CDR2 FQGNSA. The chain's CDR3 is CASSPGTNPADTQYF. CDR3 coding DNA: TGTGCCAGCAGCCCGGGGACTAACCCTGCAGATACGCAGTATTTT.

The genes are TRBV29-1 and TRBJ2-2; D uncertain. The length of the CDR3 is 14 residues. The V gene's germline CDR1 is SQVTM and CDR2 ANQGSEA. Trimming removed 4 bases from V and 2 bases from J, with 11 bases in between. CDR3 in amino acids: CSVGPSQNTGELFF. CDR3 nucleotide sequence: TGCAGCGTTGGCCCCTCACAAAACACCGGGGAGCTGTTTTTT.

This clone was detected only once. The V gene is TRBV28, the J gene TRBJ1-1; D unclear. The CDR3 is 13 residues long. Germline V gives CDR1 MDHEN, CDR2 SYDVKM. Deletions cut 4 bases from V and 6 bases from J, with 12 bases between. The CDR3 spells CASSSPEGAEAFF. The CDR3 nucleotides read TGTGCCAGCAGTTCTCCTGAGGGCGCTGAAGCTTTCTTT.

The J gene is TRBJ2-2, the V gene TRBV30, with 9 positions matching TRBD2. With 0 bases clipped from V and 6 bases from J, the junction kept 5 bases outside the gene matches. The CDR3 extends over 15 amino acids. Germline loops: CDR1 GTSNPN, CDR2 SVGIG (reference sequence). As DNA, the CDR3 is TGTGCCTGGAGTGTATGGCGGGAGGGCCCCGGGGAGCTGTTTTTT. Protein product: CAWSVWREGPGELFF.

The V gene is TRBV27, the J gene TRBJ2-1, with D perhaps TRBD2 (5 bases). With 2 bases removed from V and 7 bases from J, the gap between germline ends came to 9 bases. CDR1 is MNHEY and CDR2 is SMNVEV in the germline V gene (reference sequence). This CDR3 has 13 amino acids. The CDR3 DNA follows: TGTGCCAGCAGTTTACCTAGCACGAATGAGCAGTTCTTC. Its translation: CASSLPSTNEQFF.

This clone was recorded only once. CDR3 nucleotides: TGTGCCAGCAGTGTGGCGGCCTGGGTGCCGGGGGAGACCCAGTACTTC. Protein product: CASSVAAWVPGETQYF. The chain couples TRBV2 to TRBJ2-5; D possibly corresponds to TRBD2 (5 bases). CDR1 and CDR2 from the germline V gene are SNHLY and FYNNEI. This CDR3 has 16 amino acids. V lost 4 bases to trimming and J lost 5 bases, with 20 bases between them.

The chain joins TRBV5-4 to TRBJ1-5, with D tentatively TRBD1 (6 bases). This CDR3 contains 16 residues. V was shortened by 4 bases and J by 6 bases, with 20 bases between the two germline ends. Looked up from germline, CDR1 is SGHNT and CDR2 is YYREEE (reference sequence). The CDR3 sequence: CASSRGQPETRQPQHF. In nucleotides, the CDR3 is TGTGCCAGCAGCCGCGGACAGCCGGAGACGCGTCAGCCCCAGCATTTT.

The J gene is TRBJ2-2, the V gene TRBV15; no clear D. There are 16 residues in the CDR3. CDR1 and CDR2 (germline): LNHNV, YYDKDF (reference sequence). Trimming cost V 0 bases and J 0 bases, with 8 bases left between them. The CDR3 sequence: CATSRESQANTGELFF. CDR3 nucleotides: TGTGCCACCAGCAGAGAGTCCCAGGCGAACACCGGGGAGCTGTTTTTT.

V gene TRBV7-9 combines with J gene TRBJ2-7; 10 bases are shared with TRBD1. The germline V gene encodes CDR1 SEHNR and CDR2 FQNEAQ (reference sequence). This CDR3 contains 15 residues. Unmatched junction bases numbered 7, after V lost 3 bases and J lost 5 bases. The CDR3 DNA is TGTGCCAGCAGCTTCGTGGGACAGGGGAGGGACGAGCAGTACTTC. The encoded protein is CASSFVGQGRDEQYF.

The chain has TRBV28 and TRBJ2-5; TRBD1 might be the D (6 bases). CDR1 and CDR2 from the germline V gene are MDHEN and SYDVKM. Trimming cost V 2 bases and J 4 bases, with 17 bases left between them. The CDR3 spans 16 residues. CDR3 DNA: TGTGCCAGCAGTTTACGTACAGGGTGGCGTCGAGAGACCCAGTACTTC. Its translation is CASSLRTGWRRETQYF.

The chain joins TRBV2 to TRBJ1-2; D is perhaps TRBD1 (5 bases). The V end lost 4 bases, the J end lost 8 bases, and 8 bases lay between the germline ends. The germline CDR1 and CDR2 sequences are SNHLY and FYNNEI. The CDR3 covers 11 residues. Written as DNA, the CDR3 is TGTGCCAGCAGTGGGGGGTACGGCTACACCTTC. Residues: CASSGGYGYTF. Using reference TRBV2 and TRBJ1-2 for the parts outside the CDR3, the full variable domain is EPEVTQTPSHQVTQMGQEVILRCVPISNHLYFYWYRQILGQKVEFLVSFYNNEISEKSEIFDDQFSVERPDGSNFTLKIRSTKLEDSAMYFCASSGGYGYTFGSGTRLTVV.

The rearrangement uses TRBV6-5 and TRBJ1-2; the D is unclear. The CDR3 covers 14 residues. CDR1 and CDR2 from the germline V gene are MNHEY and SVGAGI. V lost 2 bases, J lost 3 bases, and 10 bases lay in between. The CDR3 sequence: CASSYVWTDYGYTF. As DNA, the CDR3 is TGTGCCAGCAGTTACGTGTGGACCGACTATGGCTACACCTTC.

Concerning this clone: At the DNA level, this CDR3 is encoded by other sequences in the same sample as well. The chain couples TRBV11-2 to TRBJ2-7, with D possibly being TRBD1 or TRBD2 (5 bases each). CDR1 is SGHAT, CDR2 FQNNGV, per germline. The V and J ends lost 1 base and 3 bases respectively, with 10 bases between them. This CDR3 is built from 14 residues. The CDR3 loop reads CASSLGPGSYEQYF. CDR3 sequence (DNA): TGTGCCAGCAGCTTAGGGCCAGGGAGCTACGAGCAGTACTTC.